The clone carrying this T cell receptor beta chain was counted a few times. The identical CDR3 is also encoded by other nucleotide sequences in the sample. Participants came from fewer than 25 US areas, aged about 18 to 89 years. V lost 3 bases, J lost 2 bases, and 3 bases stayed unmatched. From germline, CDR1 is KGHSH and CDR2 LQKENI. This CDR3 has 15 residues. The record originates from a study of blood T cell repertoires in COVID-19. As for the study in general: From the United States, Italy and Spain came samples of acute and convalescent COVID-19. From T cells, B-cell-depleted T cells, or PBMCs came the material, which was cDNA or gDNA.

Under the authors' procedure: Reference gene primers were amplified, and this amplification served to estimate nucleated cell counts. TCRdb keeps only in-frame clones here, not all; method: immunoSEQ multiplex PCR. Clone size and V and J calls were adopted from that table, with D and trimming inferred from the DNA. The sample lists about 240,000 clones; 86% were seen once. The TCR was taken from a woman between 35 and 50 years old with acute COVID-19. The sequenced sample consisted of PBMCs or T cells enriched from blood (not recorded which). This sequence joins TRBV18 and TRBJ2-5; 10 bases map to TRBD2. This CDR3 is CASSPTSGVQETQYF. CDR3 nucleotides: TGTGCCAGCTCACCTACTAGCGGGGTACAAGAGACCCAGTACTTC. The whole variable domain, remainder taken from reference TRBV18 and TRBJ2-5, is NAGVMQNPRHLVRRRGQEARLRCSPMKGHSHVYWYRQLPEEGLKFMVYLQKENIIDESGMPKERFSAEFPKEGPSILRIQQVVRGDSAAYFCASSPTSGVQETQYFGPGTRLLVL.